The rows below give T cell receptor beta chains drawn from one sample of a study. TCRdb reprocessed the RT-PCR reads with MiXCR, giving one entry per CDR3 protein. The repertoire holds about 700,000 distinct CDR3 sequences, with 12% to 15% as singletons. The sample was memory CD4+ T cells from blood. The receptors come from a female donor in good health, serving as a healthy control. Each CDR3 is given with its conserved first and last residue. The D gene is left open where the match is weak. Clone size, where shown, is once, few, many, or a class for clones that have expanded.

clone_size j_call d_call v_call cdr3_aa cdr3_nt
many TRBJ1-2 - TRBV9 CASSTTGAYGYTF TGTGCCAGCAGCACGACAGGTGCCTATGGCTACACCTTC
- TRBJ2-5 - TRBV20-1 CSARDNRGGQETQYF TGCAGTGCTAGAGATAACAGGGGGGGTCAAGAGACCCAGTACTTC
few TRBJ1-1 - TRBV7-2 CASSPGVGYTEAFF TGTGCCAGCAGCCCCGGAGTGGGGTACACTGAAGCTTTCTTT
- TRBJ2-1 - TRBV14 CASSQVPGMGEQFF TGTGCCAGCAGCCAAGTTCCAGGGATGGGTGAGCAGTTCTTC
few TRBJ2-7 - TRBV7-2 CASSPLWSYEQYF TGTGCCAGCAGCCCCCTCTGGTCCTACGAGCAGTACTTC
once TRBJ2-3 - TRBV18 CASSPGRQSTDSQYF TGTGCCAGCTCGCCGGGACGCCAAAGCACAGATTCGCAGTATTTT
- TRBJ2-5 - TRBV20-1 CSARDGSGNQETQYF TGCAGTGCTAGAGATGGGTCGGGGAACCAAGAGACCCAGTACTTC
- TRBJ2-5 - TRBV3-1 CASSQETRAGETQYF TGTGCCAGCAGCCAAGAAACCCGGGCGGGAGAGACCCAGTACTTC
few TRBJ2-7 - TRBV7-8 CASSLAGDHTYEQYF TGTGCCAGCAGCTTAGCGGGGGACCACACCTACGAGCAGTACTTC
- TRBJ1-4 - TRBV14 CASSRAREKLFF TGTGCCAGCAGCCGGGCGAGGGAAAAACTGTTTTTT
many TRBJ2-5 TRBD2 TRBV6-5 CASSYWPGLAGVVETQYF TGTGCCAGCAGTTACTGGCCGGGACTAGCGGGAGTGGTGGAGACCCAGTACTTC
- TRBJ2-7 TRBD1 TRBV20-1 CSARRDDRDRTYEQYF TGCAGTGCTAGACGCGACGACCGGGACAGGACCTACGAGCAGTACTTC
- TRBJ1-2 TRBD1 TRBV24-1 CATSDPGQGMYGYTF TGTGCCACCAGTGACCCGGGACAGGGAATGTACGGCTACACCTTC
- TRBJ2-7 - TRBV20-1 CSASRGNEQYF TGCAGTGCTAGTAGGGGGAACGAGCAGTACTTC
- TRBJ2-3 - TRBV20-1 CSARDIRASLTDTQYF TGCAGTGCTAGAGATATCCGGGCGTCCCTCACAGATACGCAGTATTTT
- TRBJ1-2 TRBD1 TRBV7-2 CAWRQGDGYTF TGTGCCTGGCGCCAGGGGGATGGCTACACCTTC
- TRBJ2-3 TRBD1 TRBV4-2 CASSQPGTADTQYF TGTGCCAGCAGCCAACCCGGGACAGCCGATACGCAGTATTTT
- TRBJ1-3 - TRBV7-6 CASSKIGTSGNTIYF TGTGCCAGCAGTAAGATTGGGACAAGTGGAAACACCATATATTTT
many TRBJ2-4 TRBD1 TRBV5-1 CASSLGQGAKNIQYF TGCGCCAGCAGCTTGGGACAGGGGGCCAAAAACATTCAGTACTTC
- TRBJ2-2 TRBD1 TRBV18 CASSPQGGANTGELFF TGTGCCAGCTCACCACAAGGGGGCGCGAACACCGGGGAGCTGTTTTTT
many TRBJ2-7 TRBD2 TRBV12-3/TRBV12-4 CASQDTASGGYEQYF TGTGCCAGCCAAGACACGGCTAGCGGGGGTTACGAGCAGTACTTC
few TRBJ1-1 - TRBV12-3/TRBV12-4 CASSLQTGTEAFF TGTGCCAGCAGTTTACAAACCGGGACTGAAGCTTTCTTT
few TRBJ1-3 - TRBV6-5 CASSYSTPSSGNTIYF TGTGCCAGCAGTTACTCGACACCTAGCTCTGGAAACACCATATATTTT
few TRBJ2-1 - TRBV5-1 CASSLGTLSSYNEQFF TGCGCCAGCAGCTTGGGAACACTCAGCTCCTACAATGAGCAGTTCTTC
many TRBJ2-5 TRBD2 TRBV4-2 CASSQEGAGRGETQYF TGTGCCAGCAGCCAAGAGGGAGCGGGAAGAGGCGAGACCCAGTACTTC
many TRBJ2-2 TRBD1 TRBV20-1 CSASRDRGTGELFF TGCAGTGCTAGTCGGGACAGGGGAACCGGGGAGCTGTTTTTT
few TRBJ2-3 TRBD2 TRBV9 CASSVDSGMDTQYF TGTGCCAGCAGCGTAGATAGCGGGATGGATACGCAGTATTTT
many TRBJ2-1 - TRBV10-3 CAGGAGSVNEQFF TGTGCCGGAGGGGCGGGGAGTGTCAATGAGCAGTTCTTC
few TRBJ2-3 TRBD2 TRBV27 CASSPLTSGRREAQYF TGTGCCAGCAGTCCGTTGACTAGCGGGAGGAGGGAAGCGCAGTATTTT
many TRBJ2-3 - TRBV10-3 CAISESWSGGTDTQYF TGTGCCATCAGTGAAAGTTGGTCAGGGGGCACAGATACGCAGTATTTT
- TRBJ2-7 - TRBV21-1 CASSKWLTSGRVYEQYF TGTGCCAGCAGCAAGTGGCTTACTAGCGGGAGGGTCTACGAGCAGTACTTC
once TRBJ2-5 TRBD2 TRBV2 CASRTSGNQETQYF TGTGCCAGTAGGACTAGCGGAAACCAAGAGACCCAGTACTTC
few TRBJ2-5 TRBD2 TRBV5-4 CASSSAGTIAAQYF TGTGCCAGCAGCTCCGCCGGGACTATCGCCGCCCAGTACTTC
- TRBJ1-2 - TRBV5-6 CASSPEEGLLYGYTF TGTGCCAGCAGCCCGGAGGAGGGGCTCCTCTATGGCTACACCTTC
- TRBJ1-4 - TRBV27 CASSFVGLKEKLFF TGTGCCAGCAGTTTCGTCGGACTGAAGGAAAAACTGTTTTTT
- TRBJ1-1 TRBD1 TRBV28 CASSLANRGQEAFF TGTGCCAGCAGTTTGGCAAACAGGGGACAAGAAGCTTTCTTT
- TRBJ2-7 - TRBV5-1 CASSPGGGQGGGEQYF TGCGCCAGCAGCCCCGGGGGGGGACAGGGAGGAGGGGAGCAGTACTTC
few TRBJ1-5 - TRBV5-6 CASSLGTYAPQHF TGTGCCAGCAGCTTGGGGACCTACGCTCCCCAGCATTTT
many TRBJ2-7 TRBD2 TRBV7-9 CASSSGLAGGRYEQYF TGTGCCAGCAGCTCAGGACTAGCGGGAGGACGCTACGAGCAGTACTTC
many TRBJ2-2 TRBD1 TRBV5-1 CASSISTGVTGELFF TGCGCCAGCAGCATCTCGACAGGGGTGACCGGGGAGCTGTTTTTT